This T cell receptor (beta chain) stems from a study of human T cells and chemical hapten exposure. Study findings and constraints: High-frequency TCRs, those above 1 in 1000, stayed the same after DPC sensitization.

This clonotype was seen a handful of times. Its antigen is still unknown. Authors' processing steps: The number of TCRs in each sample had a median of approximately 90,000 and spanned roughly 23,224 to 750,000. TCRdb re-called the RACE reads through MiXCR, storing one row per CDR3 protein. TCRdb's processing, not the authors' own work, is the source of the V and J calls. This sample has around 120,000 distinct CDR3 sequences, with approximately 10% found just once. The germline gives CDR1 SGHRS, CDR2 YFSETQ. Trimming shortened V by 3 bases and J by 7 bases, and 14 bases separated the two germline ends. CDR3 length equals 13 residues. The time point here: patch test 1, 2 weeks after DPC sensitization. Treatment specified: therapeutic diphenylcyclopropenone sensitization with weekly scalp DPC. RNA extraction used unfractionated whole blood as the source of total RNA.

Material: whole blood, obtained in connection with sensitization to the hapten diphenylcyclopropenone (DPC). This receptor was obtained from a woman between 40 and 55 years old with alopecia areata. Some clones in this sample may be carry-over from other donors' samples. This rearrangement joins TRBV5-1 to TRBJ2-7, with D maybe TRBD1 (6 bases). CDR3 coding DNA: TGCGCCAGCAGCTCCGCACGACAGGAAGAGCAGTACTTC. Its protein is CASSSARQEEQYF.